The 16 T cell receptor beta chains given below trace back to one sample, sequenced in a study of T-cell memory formation after mild COVID-19. Each CDR3 protein is one row after TCRdb ran MiXCR on the 5' RACE reads. Seen here are roughly 250,000 distinct CDR3 sequences, over 15% observed once, and the top ten hold roughly a fifth. Source material: PBMCs or a T cell subset sorted from them (not recorded which). The receptors were sampled from a man aged 18 to 29 who had mild COVID-19 (a few samples of this study predate the infection). Cell type and time point are not known.

This clonotype showed up many times. The chain employs TRBV5-1 and TRBJ2-3, with 13 nucleotides matching TRBD2. V was pared by 4 bases and J by 4 bases, with 6 bases of the junction left unmatched. CDR1 and CDR2 (germline): SGHRS, YFSETQ. This CDR3 contains 16 residues. CDR3 sequence (DNA): TGCGCCAGCAGCATACTAGCGGGGGGGTTGCCAGATACGCAGTATTTT. Amino acid sequence: CASSILAGGLPDTQYF.

This clonotype appeared once. In this CDR3 the conserved last residue, phenylalanine or tryptophan, is missing, so a read error is likely. The chain uses TRBV5-5 and TRBJ2-7; D may be TRBD1 (6 bases). This CDR3 spans 16 amino acids. The germline V gene has CDR1 SGHKS and CDR2 YYEKEE (reference sequence). V was clipped by 5 bases and J by 6 bases, with 24 bases between them. The chain's CDR3 is CASRHLTTGPYREQYL. CDR3 bases: TGTGCCAGCAGACACCTAACGACAGGCCCCTACCGCGAGCAGTACTTA.

V gene TRBV6-5 combines with J gene TRBJ2-7; 9 nucleotides match TRBD1. The CDR3 has 15 amino acids. V dropped 4 bases and J dropped 2; count of bases not matched to a gene: 6. Looked up from germline, CDR1 is MNHEY and CDR2 is SVGAGI. CDR3: CASSSPGQGAYEQYF. The CDR3 coding sequence is TGTGCCAGCAGTTCGCCGGGACAGGGCGCCTACGAGCAGTACTTC.

V and J are TRBV6-5 and TRBJ1-5; tentative D call: TRBD1 (6 bases). The CDR3 runs to 13 residues. Trimming took 2 bases from V and 8 from J, leaving 10 bases between them. Germline V lookup: CDR1 MNHEY, CDR2 SVGAGI. CDR3 DNA sequence: TGTGCCAGCAGTTACCGGGGGCGTGAGCCCCAGCATTTT. It translates to CASSYRGREPQHF.

This clonotype appeared a few times. This sequence joins TRBV11-2 and TRBJ2-2, with D perhaps matching TRBD2 (5 bases). Trimming removed 3 bases from V and 6 bases from J, with 8 bases in between. The germline V gene has CDR1 SGHAT and CDR2 FQNNGV. CDR3 length: 13 amino acids. DNA for the CDR3: TGTGCCAGCAGCTTCGGAGGCCCCGGGGAGCTGTTTTTT. Its protein product is CASSFGGPGELFF.

In this sample, this clonotype turned up a few times. The V call is TRBV24-1, the J call TRBJ1-6; 7 nucleotides align to TRBD1. This CDR3 region has 14 residues. Germline trimming cut 8 bases from V and 8 bases from J; bases unmatched to any gene: 8. Germline loops: CDR1 KGHDR, CDR2 SFDVKD. CDR3 nucleotides: TGTGCCACCAAAACAGGGGCTTTTGATTCACCCCTCCACTTT. Its translation is CATKTGAFDSPLHF.

The chain recombines TRBV4-3 with TRBJ2-1; 9 bases align to TRBD1. The CDR3 is made up of 16 amino acids. Germline-derived CDR1 and CDR2 are LGHNA and YSLEER. V dropped 4 bases and J dropped 4; count of bases not matched to a gene: 8. CDR3 loop: CASSPSRDRAYNEQFF. CDR3 DNA: TGCGCCAGCAGCCCCAGCCGGGACAGGGCATACAATGAGCAGTTCTTC.

This chain uses TRBV7-2 with TRBJ2-1; TRBD1 might be the D (5 bases). V lost 6 bases, J lost 4 bases, and 16 bases lay in between. The CDR3 is made up of 15 amino acids. From germline, CDR1 is SGHTA and CDR2 FQGNSA. CDR3 loop: CASRAGSNRYNEQFF. For the CDR3, the DNA is TGTGCCAGCAGGGCAGGGTCCAACAGGTACAATGAGCAGTTCTTC.

The chain has TRBV4-3 and TRBJ1-4, with no clear D. The CDR3 is 14 amino acids. CDR1 is LGHNA and CDR2 is YSLEER in the germline V gene. Deletions cut 3 bases from V and 8 bases from J, with 13 bases between. As DNA, the CDR3 is TGCGCCAGCAGCCACGGGTCACCGGGGGAAAAACTGTTTTTT. Translating gives CASSHGSPGEKLFF.

This clonotype was seen a few times. J is TRBJ1-1 and V is TRBV11-2, with 8 positions matching TRBD1. The CDR3 runs to 15 residues. The germline V gene has CDR1 SGHAT and CDR2 FQNNGV. The trim removed 5 bases at V and 3 bases at J, leaving 8 bases unmatched. The CDR3 coding sequence is TGTGCCAGCAGCGGGGACCAGGGGGCCCACACTGAAGCTTTCTTT. Translating it yields CASSGDQGAHTEAFF.

The CDR3 DNA reads as TGCGCCAGCAGCCAAGCCGGACACAGGGGCCAAAGCTCTGGGGCCAACGTCCTGACTTTC. Encoded protein: CASSQAGHRGQSSGANVLTF. J is TRBJ2-6 and V is TRBV4-1, with 7 bases lining up with TRBD1. Germline lookup yields CDR1 MGHRA and CDR2 YSYEKL. CDR3 length: 20 residues. Unmatched junction bases numbered 12, after V lost 1 base and J lost 0 bases.

This rearrangement joins TRBV7-2 to TRBJ2-1; D may be TRBD2 (7 bases). Germline CDR1 and CDR2: SGHTA and FQGNSA. The CDR3 extends over 15 amino acids. With 6 bases removed from V and 2 bases from J, the gap between germline ends came to 14 bases. For the CDR3, the DNA is TGTGCCAGCAGACTAGGGGGGGGCCCCTACAATGAGCAGTTCTTC. This translates into CASRLGGGPYNEQFF.

This clonotype occurred many times. V usage is TRBV6-5 and J usage is TRBJ1-5; TRBD1 aligns across 11 bases. Germline CDR1 and CDR2: MNHEY and SVGAGI. The CDR3 contains 17 residues. V lost 5 bases, J lost 5 bases, and 11 bases stayed unmatched. CDR3 amino acids: CASSRISGTGGDQPQHF. CDR3 bases: TGTGCCAGCAGTCGAATATCCGGGACAGGGGGGGATCAGCCCCAGCATTTT.

CDR3 nucleotides: TGTGCCAGCAGTTTGTTTTCGCGGGGGGATACGCAGTATTTT. Translated, it gives CASSLFSRGDTQYF. V and J are TRBV11-2 and TRBJ2-3, with 7 positions matching TRBD2. CDR3 length: 14 amino acids. Germline V gene lookup returns CDR1 SGHAT and CDR2 FQNNGV. V was clipped by 6 bases and J by 6 bases; unmatched bases: 9.

The chain joins TRBV4-3 to TRBJ1-2, with D unclear. This CDR3 is 15 amino acids long. CDR1 and CDR2 (germline): LGHNA, YSLEER. The V end was cut by 4 bases, the J end by 0 bases, with 12 bases between. DNA of the CDR3: TGCGCCAGCAGCCTTGGGATAGTGCCTAACTATGGCTACACCTTC. Its translation: CASSLGIVPNYGYTF.

This clonotype was observed a handful of times. This chain connects TRBV9 to TRBJ2-7; TRBD2 is a possible D gene (5 bases). The CDR3 has 12 amino acids. CDR1 is SGDLS and CDR2 is YYNGEE in the germline V gene. V was clipped by 5 bases and J by 5 bases, with 11 bases between them. The CDR3 sequence: CASRPPSHEQYV. For the CDR3, the DNA is TGTGCCAGCAGGCCCCCTAGCCACGAGCAGTACGTC.